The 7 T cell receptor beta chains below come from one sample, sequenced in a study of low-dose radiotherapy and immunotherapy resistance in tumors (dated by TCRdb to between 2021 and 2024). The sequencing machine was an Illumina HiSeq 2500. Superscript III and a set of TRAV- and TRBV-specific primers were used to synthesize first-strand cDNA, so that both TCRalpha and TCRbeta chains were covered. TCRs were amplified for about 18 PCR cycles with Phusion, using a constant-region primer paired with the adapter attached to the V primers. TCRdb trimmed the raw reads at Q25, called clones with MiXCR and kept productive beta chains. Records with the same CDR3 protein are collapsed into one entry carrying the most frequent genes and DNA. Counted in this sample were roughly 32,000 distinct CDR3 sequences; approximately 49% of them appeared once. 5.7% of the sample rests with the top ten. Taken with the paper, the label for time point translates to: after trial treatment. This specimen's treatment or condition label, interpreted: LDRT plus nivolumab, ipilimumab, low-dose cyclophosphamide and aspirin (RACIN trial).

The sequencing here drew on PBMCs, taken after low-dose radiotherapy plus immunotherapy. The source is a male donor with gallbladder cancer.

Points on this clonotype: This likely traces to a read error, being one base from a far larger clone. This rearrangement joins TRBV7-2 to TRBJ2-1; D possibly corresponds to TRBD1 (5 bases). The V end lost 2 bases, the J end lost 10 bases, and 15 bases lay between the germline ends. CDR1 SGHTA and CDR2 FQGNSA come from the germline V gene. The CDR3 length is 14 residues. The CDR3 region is CASSLNIGAYEQFF. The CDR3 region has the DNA TGTGCCAGCAGCTTAAATATAGGGGCCTACGAGCAGTTCTTC.

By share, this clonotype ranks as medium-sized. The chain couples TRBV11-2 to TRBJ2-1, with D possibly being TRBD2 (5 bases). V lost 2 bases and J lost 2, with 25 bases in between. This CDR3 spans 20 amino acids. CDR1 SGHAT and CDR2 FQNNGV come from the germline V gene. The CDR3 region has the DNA TGTGCCAGCAGCTTATATGTGGGAGTGGATTATCGGGTAGCCTACAATGAGCAGTTCTTC. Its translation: CASSLYVGVDYRVAYNEQFF.

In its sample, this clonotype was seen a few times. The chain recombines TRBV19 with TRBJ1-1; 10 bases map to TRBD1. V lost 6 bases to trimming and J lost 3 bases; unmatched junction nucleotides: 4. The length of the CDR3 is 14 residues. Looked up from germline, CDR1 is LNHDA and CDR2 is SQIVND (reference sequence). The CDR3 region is CASRRDRGYTEAFF. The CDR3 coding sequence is TGTGCCAGTAGAAGGGACAGGGGTTACACTGAAGCTTTCTTT.

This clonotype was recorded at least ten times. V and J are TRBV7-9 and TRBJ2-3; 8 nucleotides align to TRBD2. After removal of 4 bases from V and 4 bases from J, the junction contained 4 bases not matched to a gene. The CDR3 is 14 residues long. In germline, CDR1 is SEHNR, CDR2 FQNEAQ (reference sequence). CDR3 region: CASSSRGGADTQYF. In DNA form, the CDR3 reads TGTGCCAGCAGCTCCCGGGGGGGTGCAGATACGCAGTATTTT.

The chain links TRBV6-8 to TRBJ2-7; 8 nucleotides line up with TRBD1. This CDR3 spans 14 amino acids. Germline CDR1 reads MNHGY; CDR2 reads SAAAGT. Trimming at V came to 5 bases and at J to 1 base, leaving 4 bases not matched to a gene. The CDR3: CASSTTGGSYEQYF. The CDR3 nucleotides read TGTGCCAGCAGTACAACAGGGGGGTCCTACGAGCAGTACTTC.

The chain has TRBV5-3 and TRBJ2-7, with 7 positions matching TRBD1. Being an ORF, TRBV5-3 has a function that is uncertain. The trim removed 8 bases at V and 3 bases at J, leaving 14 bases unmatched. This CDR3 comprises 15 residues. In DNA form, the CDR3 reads TGTGCCAGCAGCCTCAGACAGGGCAATAACTACGAGCAGTACTTC. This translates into CASSLRQGNNYEQYF.

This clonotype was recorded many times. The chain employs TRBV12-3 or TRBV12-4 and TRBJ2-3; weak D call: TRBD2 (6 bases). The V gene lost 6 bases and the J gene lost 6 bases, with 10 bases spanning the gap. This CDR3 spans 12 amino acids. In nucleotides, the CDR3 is TGTGCCAGCAGGCGGGGAGTCGATACGCAGTATTTT. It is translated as CASRRGVDTQYF.